One and the same sample provided the 25 T cell receptor beta chains below, sequenced in a study of CD8 T cells in ankylosing spondylitis. TCRdb analysed the 5' RACE reads with MiXCR anew, one entry per CDR3 protein. The sample has roughly 230,000 distinct CDR3 sequences; roughly 8.2% are singletons. The specimen sequenced was blood, either unsorted or a sorted T cell fraction (not recorded which). Receptors were obtained from a female donor with ankylosing spondylitis or in good health (not recorded which).

Ten or more counts support this clonotype. The gene calls are TRBV20-1 and TRBJ2-3; TRBD2 aligns across 10 bases. CDR3 length: 15 amino acids. CDR1 is DFQATT and CDR2 is SNEGSKA in the germline V gene (reference sequence). For the CDR3, the DNA is TGCAGCCTCTCACAGACTAGCGGGAGCACAGATACGCAGTATTTT. Amino acid sequence: CSLSQTSGSTDTQYF.

This clonotype was seen ten or more times. The chain links TRBV7-6 to TRBJ2-7; either TRBD1 or TRBD2 may fit D (5 bases each). There are 15 residues in the CDR3. V was cut by 5 bases and J by 3 bases, with 17 bases left in between. Germline V gene sequence: CDR1 SGHVS, CDR2 FNYEAQ. Here the CDR3 DNA reads TGTGCCAGCAGCCTAGACCCAGGGAGACTCTACGAGCAGTACTTC. It encodes CASSLDPGRLYEQYF.

This clonotype came up many times. This chain connects TRBV20-1 to TRBJ2-3, with a possible D match to TRBD1 (6 bases). The V end lost 5 bases, the J end lost 7 bases, and 16 bases lay between the germline ends. Germline loops: CDR1 DFQATT, CDR2 SNEGSKA (reference sequence). The CDR3 has 13 amino acids. CDR3 in amino acids: CSALVDRYNTQYF. The DNA for the CDR3 is TGCAGTGCTCTAGTGGACAGATACAATACGCAGTATTTT.

The CDR3 sequence is CAWSAGPTLEKLFF. CDR3 sequence (DNA): TGTGCCTGGAGTGCGGGGCCGACACTCGAAAAACTGTTTTTT. The chain couples TRBV30 to TRBJ1-4; D may be TRBD1 (5 bases). Germline V gene data show CDR1 as GTSNPN and CDR2 as SVGIG (reference sequence). The CDR3 has 14 residues. Trimming removed 1 base at V and 8 bases at J, with 14 bases between.

Only a few counts were recorded for this clonotype. V gene TRBV7-9 combines with J gene TRBJ2-7; D is unclear. V was pared by 5 bases and J by 9 bases, with 14 bases between. The CDR3 spans 12 residues. From germline, CDR1 is SEHNR and CDR2 FQNEAQ (reference sequence). CDR3 nucleotide sequence: TGTGCCAGCAGCCTGGGGTTGGGTTCGCAGTACTTC. Its translation is CASSLGLGSQYF.

This clonotype was seen at least ten times. The CDR3 is CSARGTSGRSDTQYF. The DNA for the CDR3 is TGCAGTGCTAGAGGGACTAGCGGGAGGTCAGATACGCAGTATTTT. The V and J genes are TRBV20-1 and TRBJ2-3; 14 bases match TRBD2. Trimming removed 1 base from V and 4 bases from J; junction bases left unmatched: 1. The CDR3 totals 15 residues. The V gene's germline CDR1 is DFQATT and CDR2 SNEGSKA (reference sequence).

The rearrangement uses TRBV10-3 and TRBJ2-5; TRBD1 aligns across 10 bases. CDR1 and CDR2 from the germline V gene are ENHRY and SYGVKD. V shed 11 bases, J shed 4 bases, and the junction held 22 bases outside the gene matches. The CDR3 has 18 residues. CDR3 nucleotides: TGTGCCTTCATCAGGGACAGGGGAGGGGGAGGAGACGGAGAGACCCAGTACTTC. Translation: CAFIRDRGGGGDGETQYF.

This clonotype has a count of ten or more. V and J are TRBV11-2 and TRBJ1-6; 7 bases align to TRBD1. The ends lost 5 bases at V and 4 bases at J; junction bases unmatched: 5. The length of the CDR3 is 15 residues. Germline CDR1 SGHAT, CDR2 FQNNGV. For the CDR3, the DNA is TGTGCCAGCAGCCTACTACAGGGGTATAATTCACCCCTCCACTTT. Translating gives CASSLLQGYNSPLHF.

This clonotype was picked up many times. As DNA, the CDR3 is TGTGCCAGCACCCTAATCCCGGACAGGGCCCTCGAGCAGTACTTC. This sequence encodes CASTLIPDRALEQYF. The rearrangement links TRBV12-3 or TRBV12-4 to TRBJ2-7, with TRBD1 matching over 8 bases. This CDR3 has 15 residues. V was clipped by 7 bases and J by 6 bases; unmatched bases: 14.

This clonotype was seen a few times. Here the CDR3 DNA reads TGCGCCAGCAGCCTCTCGCTCCGTGAGCAGTTCTTC. It encodes CASSLSLREQFF. V and J are TRBV5-1 and TRBJ2-1; no firm D call. Trimming stripped 4 bases from V and 9 bases from J, with 11 bases between. There are 12 residues in the CDR3. Germline CDR1 SGHRS, CDR2 YFSETQ.

This clonotype occurred many times. V gene TRBV25-1 combines with J gene TRBJ1-1; D gene ambiguous. V shed 4 bases and J shed 3 bases, with 18 bases lying between them. Germline assignment: CDR1 MGHDK and CDR2 SYGVNS. The CDR3 has 16 residues. CDR3 nucleotide sequence: TGTGCCAGCAGTGCCCCGGGTGGCCTAGTCGACACTGAAGCTTTCTTT. Its protein is CASSAPGGLVDTEAFF.

This clonotype came up a few times. The rearrangement uses TRBV7-9 and TRBJ1-5; weak D call: TRBD1 (5 bases). CDR3 length: 14 residues. The V gene lost 4 bases and the J gene lost 5 bases, with 12 bases spanning the gap. CDR1 and CDR2 (germline): SEHNR, FQNEAQ (reference sequence). The CDR3 coding sequence is TGTGCCAGCAGCTACACAGGTGGCCATCAGCCCCAGCATTTT. The encoded protein is CASSYTGGHQPQHF.

This clonotype came up many times. This rearrangement joins TRBV20-1 to TRBJ2-7; 10 nucleotides match TRBD1. Trimming removed 4 bases from V and 4 bases from J; junction bases left unmatched: 10. Germline V gene sequence: CDR1 DFQATT, CDR2 SNEGSKA (reference sequence). CDR3 length: 15 residues. The CDR3 nucleotides read TGCAGTGCTACCGGGACAGGGGTCGGGCTTTACGAGCAGTACTTC. Residues: CSATGTGVGLYEQYF.

This clonotype was seen ten or more times. The chain carries TRBV6-5 and TRBJ2-7, with 8 bases that match TRBD1. The CDR3 consists of 14 residues. After removal of 6 bases from V and 12 bases from J, the junction contained 16 bases not matched to a gene. Germline values: CDR1 MNHEY, CDR2 SVGAGI. In DNA, the CDR3 is TGTGCCAGCAGCTTACAGGGGGGACCCCCTGGTGGGTACTTC. This codes for CASSLQGGPPGGYF.

For this clonotype: A much larger clone sits a single nucleotide away, making a read error possible. The chain has TRBV5-6 and TRBJ1-4; D call uncertain. Trimming removed 4 bases from V and 7 bases from J, with 14 bases in between. This CDR3 is 14 amino acids long. Germline V CDR1 and CDR2: SGHDT, YYEEEE. CDR3 nucleotides: TGTGCCAGCAGCCACACCAGGACTGGTGAAAAACTGTTTTTT. Translated, it gives CASSHTRTGEKLFF.

This clonotype was seen ten or more times. The V call is TRBV24-1, the J call TRBJ2-1, with a weak D call TRBD2 (6 bases). The CDR3 is 17 residues long. Germline values: CDR1 KGHDR, CDR2 SFDVKD. With 5 bases removed from V and 0 bases from J, the gap between germline ends came to 16 bases. The CDR3 region has the DNA TGTGCCACCAGTGCGGGCAGGGACTTGAGCTCCTACAATGAGCAGTTCTTC. Translating it yields CATSAGRDLSSYNEQFF.

This clonotype was recorded at least ten times. The chain links TRBV5-1 to TRBJ2-3; D is perhaps TRBD1 or TRBD2 (5 bases each). Germline V gene data show CDR1 as SGHRS and CDR2 as YFSETQ. Deletions cut 4 bases from V and 2 bases from J, with 14 bases between. This CDR3 region has 15 residues. CDR3 residues: CASSPRGTPTDTQYF. The CDR3 bases are TGCGCCAGCAGCCCGAGAGGGACCCCCACAGATACGCAGTATTTT.

V is TRBV19 and J is TRBJ1-1; tentatively, D is TRBD1 (6 bases). This CDR3 has 18 residues. The V gene's germline CDR1 is LNHDA and CDR2 SQIVND (reference sequence). Trimming left V 3 bases short and J 0 bases short, with 20 bases between. The CDR3: CASSIGGVRVGLNTEAFF. The DNA for the CDR3 is TGTGCCAGTAGTATCGGGGGCGTACGGGTCGGACTGAACACTGAAGCTTTCTTT.

In this sample, this clonotype turned up many times. This chain connects TRBV5-6 to TRBJ1-4; D is unresolved. Germline assignment: CDR1 SGHDT and CDR2 YYEEEE. The CDR3 is 14 amino acids. Trimming took 3 bases from V and 0 from J, leaving 6 bases between them. CDR3 nucleotide sequence: TGTGCCAGCAGCTACGTAGCAACTAATGAAAAACTGTTTTTT. It codes for CASSYVATNEKLFF.

There are many counts of this clonotype. This sequence joins TRBV7-8 and TRBJ1-3; D is ambiguous. The length of the CDR3 is 12 residues. Germline V gene sequence: CDR1 SGHVS, CDR2 FQNEAQ. V gave up 7 bases and J gave up 0 bases, with 4 bases separating them. In DNA, the CDR3 is TGTGCCAGCACCCCCTCTGGAAACACCATATATTTT. Translation gives CASTPSGNTIYF.

Worth noting for this clonotype: A much bigger clone sits one base away, suggesting this may be a read error. The chain has TRBV12-3 or TRBV12-4 and TRBJ2-7; TRBD2 is a possible D gene (6 bases). The CDR3 extends over 13 amino acids. CDR3 region: CPSSGVQAYEQYF. Here the CDR3 DNA reads TGTCCCAGCTCGGGGGTACAGGCCTACGAGCAGTACTTC.

This clonotype was observed at least ten times. The chain carries TRBV6-6 and TRBJ1-5; D call uncertain. This CDR3 is 13 amino acids long. Per the germline V gene, CDR1 is MNHNY and CDR2 is SVGAGI (reference sequence). V shed 0 bases and J shed 5 bases, with 5 bases lying between them. CDR3 in amino acids: CASSYSGYQPQHF. CDR3 sequence (DNA): TGTGCCAGCAGTTACTCGGGTTATCAGCCCCAGCATTTT.

This clonotype was counted at least ten times. The gene calls are TRBV20-1 and TRBJ2-2; D call uncertain. This CDR3 has 13 amino acids. Germline CDR1 DFQATT, CDR2 SNEGSKA (reference sequence). Trimming left V 6 bases short and J 8 bases short, with 16 bases between. The CDR3 loop is CSAPRVSEGELFF. CDR3 nucleotide sequence: TGCAGTGCCCCCCGGGTGTCTGAAGGGGAGCTGTTTTTT.

In its sample, this clonotype was seen many times. The chain joins TRBV29-1 to TRBJ2-5; 10 bases are shared with TRBD2. V lost 6 bases to trimming and J lost 5 bases; unmatched junction nucleotides: 9. The CDR3 runs 14 residues. Germline CDR1 SQVTM, CDR2 ANQGSEA. The DNA for the CDR3 is TGCAGCGTGGTTCTAGCGGGAGCGGGGGAGACCCAGTACTTC. Translation: CSVVLAGAGETQYF.

The V call is TRBV7-2, the J call TRBJ2-3, with TRBD2 as a possible D gene (5 bases). CDR1 is SGHTA and CDR2 is FQGNSA in the germline V gene. V was cut by 3 bases and J by 0 bases, with 13 bases left in between. CDR3 length equals 16 residues. This CDR3 is CASSFSTGFSTDTQYF. In DNA form, the CDR3 reads TGTGCCAGCAGCTTTAGTACGGGATTTAGCACAGATACGCAGTATTTT.